Here is one TCR beta chain with its context. The assay was immunoSEQ multiplex PCR, and TCRdb's table has in-frame clones only and misses some. The sample holds 1.4 million or so clones, approximately 98.5% seen once. The data are from a study of shared clonotypes between healthy human individuals. V was pared by 4 bases and J by 3 bases, with 13 bases between. Germline assignment: CDR1 SGHVS and CDR2 FQNEAQ. This CDR3 has 15 amino acids. The sequencing sample was made of naive CD4+ T cells sorted from blood. Subset indicated: CD45RA+ positively selected. This TCR came from a man aged 25 to 40 in good health. The V gene is TRBV7-8, the J gene TRBJ1-5, with D uncertain. CDR3 in DNA: TGTGCCAGCAGCTGGACGCCCTCTACCAATCAGCCCCAGCATTTT. It translates to CASSWTPSTNQPQHF.